These T cell receptor beta chains were read from a single sample in a study of T cell responses to AZD1222 COVID-19 vaccine. Libraries were prepared by immunoSEQ multiplex PCR; TCRdb keeps only in-frame clonotypes and omits some of them. The table lists roughly 120,000 clones, around 93% of them singletons. The specimen was peripheral blood, collected 28 days after the second AZD1222 dose. These receptors came from an adult who received the AZD1222 COVID-19 vaccine. CDR3s include the opening cysteine and the closing phenylalanine or tryptophan. Each record gives: D gene, clone size, J gene, V gene, CDR3 DNA, CDR3 protein. A D gene is named only where the DNA matches it firmly. Some rows mark clone size as missing; the rest say once, few, many or name a class of expanded clone.

D gene: TRBD1; clone size: once; J gene: TRBJ1-4; V gene: TRBV19; CDR3 DNA: TGTGCCAGTTCGACAGGGCGGGATGAAAAACTGTTTTTT; CDR3 protein: CASSTGRDEKLFF
D gene: TRBD1; clone size: .; J gene: TRBJ1-5; V gene: TRBV27; CDR3 DNA: TGTGCCAGCCGACAGGGGTTGAAGCCCCAGCATTTT; CDR3 protein: CASRQGLKPQHF
D gene: .; clone size: .; J gene: TRBJ2-1; V gene: TRBV28; CDR3 DNA: TGTGCCAGCAGTTCCGCGGTCGGTGAACCCCTCAATGAGCAGTTCTTC; CDR3 protein: CASSSAVGEPLNEQFF
D gene: .; clone size: .; J gene: TRBJ2-7; V gene: TRBV3-1/TRBV3-2; CDR3 DNA: TGTGCCAGCAGCCAATCAGGGCGCTCCTACGAGCAGTACTTC; CDR3 protein: CASSQSGRSYEQYF
D gene: .; clone size: .; J gene: TRBJ1-2; V gene: TRBV4-1; CDR3 DNA: TGCGCCAGCACCCCTCAGGGGAAGGATACATGGAGCTATGGCTACACCTTC; CDR3 protein: CASTPQGKDTWSYGYTF
D gene: .; clone size: .; J gene: TRBJ1-4; V gene: TRBV5-1; CDR3 DNA: TGCGCCAGCAGCTTGCGGGGGGGCGATGAAAAACTGTTTTTT; CDR3 protein: CASSLRGGDEKLFF
D gene: TRBD1; clone size: once; J gene: TRBJ1-2; V gene: TRBV12-3/TRBV12-4; CDR3 DNA: TGTGCCAGCAGCAGGGCAGGGGGCTATGGCTACACCTTC; CDR3 protein: CASSRAGGYGYTF
D gene: .; clone size: .; J gene: TRBJ1-5; V gene: TRBV18; CDR3 DNA: TGTGCCAGTTCCAATTACAGGGAAGGGAATCAGCCCCAGCATTTT; CDR3 protein: CASSNYREGNQPQHF
D gene: TRBD2; clone size: .; J gene: TRBJ2-1; V gene: TRBV2; CDR3 DNA: TGTGCCAGTCTTAGCGGGATGCGTCTAAGTGAGCAGTTCTTC; CDR3 protein: CASLSGMRLSEQFF
D gene: .; clone size: .; J gene: TRBJ1-2; V gene: TRBV6-5; CDR3 DNA: TGTGCCAGCACCACCAGGGATTACTATGGCTACACCTTC; CDR3 protein: CASTTRDYYGYTF
D gene: TRBD2; clone size: .; J gene: TRBJ2-1; V gene: TRBV2; CDR3 DNA: TGTGCCAGCAGTGAATCCGGACTAGCGGGAGGGTGGGATGAGCAGTTCTTC; CDR3 protein: CASSESGLAGGWDEQFF
D gene: .; clone size: .; J gene: TRBJ2-7; V gene: TRBV7-2; CDR3 DNA: TGTGCCAGCAGCTTCGCCAGGGGTGACGAGCAGTACTTC; CDR3 protein: CASSFARGDEQYF
D gene: TRBD1; clone size: .; J gene: TRBJ2-5; V gene: TRBV5-6; CDR3 DNA: TGTGCCAGCAGCTTGGTACAGGGGCAAGAGACCCAGTACTTC; CDR3 protein: CASSLVQGQETQYF
D gene: .; clone size: .; J gene: TRBJ2-2; V gene: TRBV7-9; CDR3 DNA: TGTGCCAGCAGCTTATGGGCCGGGGAGCTGTTTTTT; CDR3 protein: CASSLWAGELFF
D gene: .; clone size: .; J gene: TRBJ2-5; V gene: TRBV3-1/TRBV3-2; CDR3 DNA: TGTGCCAGCAGCCAAGCCGACAGGCCTCGTCACTTC; CDR3 protein: CASSQADRPRHF
D gene: TRBD2; clone size: .; J gene: TRBJ2-2; V gene: TRBV18; CDR3 DNA: TGTGCCAGCTCAACAACTAGCGGTTTGAACACCGGGGAGCTGTTTTTT; CDR3 protein: CASSTTSGLNTGELFF
D gene: TRBD1; clone size: .; J gene: TRBJ2-2; V gene: TRBV4-2; CDR3 DNA: TGTGCCAGCAGCCAAGACGGCAGGGGGTATACGAACACCGGGGAGCTGTTTTTT; CDR3 protein: CASSQDGRGYTNTGELFF
D gene: .; clone size: .; J gene: TRBJ1-2; V gene: TRBV3-1/TRBV3-2; CDR3 DNA: TGTGCCAGCAGCCATCGGGAAGTAGCTAACTATGGCTACACCTTC; CDR3 protein: CASSHREVANYGYTF
D gene: TRBD1; clone size: .; J gene: TRBJ2-7; V gene: TRBV5-1; CDR3 DNA: TGCGCCAGCAGCTCTGACAGGGGCTACGAGCAGTACTTC; CDR3 protein: CASSSDRGYEQYF
D gene: .; clone size: few; J gene: TRBJ1-5; V gene: TRBV23-1; CDR3 DNA: TGCGCCAGCAGTCACCCCGGATACCAGCCCCAGCATTTT; CDR3 protein: CASSHPGYQPQHF
D gene: .; clone size: few; J gene: TRBJ2-4; V gene: TRBV5-8; CDR3 DNA: TGTGCCAGCAGCTTGGGACTTCTAGCCAAAAACATTCAGTACTTC; CDR3 protein: CASSLGLLAKNIQYF
D gene: TRBD2; clone size: .; J gene: TRBJ2-1; V gene: TRBV6-5; CDR3 DNA: TGTGCCAGCAGTCGACTAGCGTCATACAATGAGCAGTTCTTC; CDR3 protein: CASSRLASYNEQFF
D gene: .; clone size: .; J gene: TRBJ1-4; V gene: TRBV6-5; CDR3 DNA: TGTGCCAGCAGTTACGGCCACGCCGCTAATGAAAAACTGTTTTTT; CDR3 protein: CASSYGHAANEKLFF
D gene: .; clone size: .; J gene: TRBJ1-6; V gene: TRBV11-2; CDR3 DNA: TGTGCCAGCAGCTTAGTCCGGATCGGATCACCCCTCCACTTT; CDR3 protein: CASSLVRIGSPLHF
D gene: TRBD2; clone size: .; J gene: TRBJ2-7; V gene: TRBV3-1/TRBV3-2; CDR3 DNA: TGTGCCAGCAGCCGGGGACTAGCCTCCCCATACGAGCAGTACTTC; CDR3 protein: CASSRGLASPYEQYF
D gene: TRBD2; clone size: few; J gene: TRBJ2-2; V gene: TRBV10-3; CDR3 DNA: TGTGCCATCAGGGAGGGACTAGGGGTAGGCACCGGGGAGCTGTTTTTT; CDR3 protein: CAIREGLGVGTGELFF
D gene: .; clone size: .; J gene: TRBJ1-2; V gene: TRBV9; CDR3 DNA: TGTGCCAGCAGCCCTCGACAGCGATTCGGTCTCTATGGCTACACCTTC; CDR3 protein: CASSPRQRFGLYGYTF
D gene: .; clone size: .; J gene: TRBJ1-1; V gene: TRBV20-1; CDR3 DNA: TGCAGTGCTAGACAGGGGAGCGGGGCTTTCTTT; CDR3 protein: CSARQGSGAFF
D gene: TRBD2; clone size: .; J gene: TRBJ2-1; V gene: TRBV3-1/TRBV3-2; CDR3 DNA: TGTGCCAGCAGCCAAGTAGGGACTAGCGGAGCCCGCAATGAGCAGTTCTTC; CDR3 protein: CASSQVGTSGARNEQFF
D gene: TRBD1; clone size: .; J gene: TRBJ2-3; V gene: TRBV11-3; CDR3 DNA: TGTGCCAGCAGCCGGGGGGACAGGGGAAGCACAGATACGCAGTATTTT; CDR3 protein: CASSRGDRGSTDTQYF
D gene: .; clone size: .; J gene: TRBJ1-6; V gene: TRBV5-1; CDR3 DNA: TGCGCCAGCAGCTTAGAGTGGGCTAACTCCTATAATTCACCCCTCCACTTT; CDR3 protein: CASSLEWANSYNSPLHF
D gene: TRBD2; clone size: .; J gene: TRBJ2-1; V gene: TRBV5-1; CDR3 DNA: TGCGCCAGCAGCTTGGTAGCGGGAGCTTACAATGAGCAGTTCTTC; CDR3 protein: CASSLVAGAYNEQFF
D gene: .; clone size: .; J gene: TRBJ1-3; V gene: TRBV5-1; CDR3 DNA: TGCGCCAGCAGCTTGGGAGACCCTGGAAACACCATATATTTT; CDR3 protein: CASSLGDPGNTIYF
D gene: TRBD2; clone size: .; J gene: TRBJ2-7; V gene: TRBV27; CDR3 DNA: TGTGCCAGCAGTTTGGGGACTAGCGTTTACGAGCAGTACTTC; CDR3 protein: CASSLGTSVYEQYF
D gene: .; clone size: .; J gene: TRBJ1-1; V gene: TRBV19; CDR3 DNA: TGTGCCAGTAGTCTTACCACGGGGTGGACTGAAGCTTTCTTT; CDR3 protein: CASSLTTGWTEAFF
D gene: .; clone size: .; J gene: TRBJ1-4; V gene: TRBV3-1/TRBV3-2; CDR3 DNA: TGTGCCAGCAGCCAAAGTCGACAGGCTAATGAAAAACTGTTTTTT; CDR3 protein: CASSQSRQANEKLFF
D gene: TRBD1; clone size: .; J gene: TRBJ2-7; V gene: TRBV28; CDR3 DNA: TGTGCCAGCACCGGGACAGGGCCGTTAGAGCAGTACTTC; CDR3 protein: CASTGTGPLEQYF
D gene: .; clone size: .; J gene: TRBJ1-1; V gene: TRBV7-2; CDR3 DNA: TGTGCCAGCAGCTTAGACGGTTTAAGAGTTCGGACTGAAGCTTTCTTT; CDR3 protein: CASSLDGLRVRTEAFF
D gene: .; clone size: .; J gene: TRBJ1-1; V gene: TRBV19; CDR3 DNA: TGTGCCAGTAGTAAGAACACTGAAGCTTTCTTT; CDR3 protein: CASSKNTEAFF
D gene: .; clone size: .; J gene: TRBJ1-5; V gene: TRBV10-1; CDR3 DNA: TGCGCCAGTGGAGATAGCAATCAGCCCCAGCATTTT; CDR3 protein: CASGDSNQPQHF
D gene: TRBD2; clone size: .; J gene: TRBJ2-2; V gene: TRBV4-1; CDR3 DNA: TGCGCCAGCAGCCGCGGGGAGGCTAGCGGGAGGGCATCGAACACCGGGGAGCTGTTTTTT; CDR3 protein: CASSRGEASGRASNTGELFF
D gene: .; clone size: .; J gene: TRBJ1-2; V gene: TRBV28; CDR3 DNA: TGTGCCAGCAGTTCTGAGGGTGAACCAAACTATGGCTACACCTTC; CDR3 protein: CASSSEGEPNYGYTF
D gene: .; clone size: .; J gene: TRBJ1-5; V gene: TRBV3-1/TRBV3-2; CDR3 DNA: TGTGCCAGCAGCCAATCGGGAAGCGATTATCAGCCCCAGCATTTT; CDR3 protein: CASSQSGSDYQPQHF
D gene: .; clone size: .; J gene: TRBJ2-1; V gene: TRBV29-1; CDR3 DNA: TGCAGCGTTGGCCACGGCTACAATGAGCAGTTCTTC; CDR3 protein: CSVGHGYNEQFF
D gene: .; clone size: .; J gene: TRBJ2-3; V gene: TRBV11-2; CDR3 DNA: TGTGCCACTGGGGATACGCAGTATTTT; CDR3 protein: CATGDTQYF
D gene: TRBD2; clone size: .; J gene: TRBJ2-2; V gene: TRBV5-4; CDR3 DNA: TGTGCCAGCAGCTTGGGACTAGCTCTCGGCACCGGGGAGCTGTTTTTT; CDR3 protein: CASSLGLALGTGELFF
D gene: TRBD1; clone size: .; J gene: TRBJ1-2; V gene: TRBV6-5; CDR3 DNA: TGTGCCAGCAGTCCCCGGGACAGTATCGGCTACACCTTC; CDR3 protein: CASSPRDSIGYTF
D gene: .; clone size: .; J gene: TRBJ2-3; V gene: TRBV4-1; CDR3 DNA: TGCGCCAGCAGCCAGGGGCGACAAGAACACACAGATACGCAGTATTTT; CDR3 protein: CASSQGRQEHTDTQYF
D gene: TRBD1; clone size: .; J gene: TRBJ1-1; V gene: TRBV27; CDR3 DNA: TGTGCCAGCGGTGTGTACAGGGGAGGCAACGGGCGCACTGAAGCTTTCTTT; CDR3 protein: CASGVYRGGNGRTEAFF
D gene: .; clone size: .; J gene: TRBJ2-7; V gene: TRBV6-5; CDR3 DNA: TGTGCCAGCAGTTCCCCAAGGGCGAGCTTCTCTAATGAGCAGTACTTC; CDR3 protein: CASSSPRASFSNEQYF
D gene: .; clone size: few; J gene: TRBJ1-5; V gene: TRBV10-2; CDR3 DNA: TGCGCCAGCAGTGAGAACCCGGGGAATAGCAATCAGCCCCAGCATTTT; CDR3 protein: CASSENPGNSNQPQHF
D gene: TRBD2; clone size: once; J gene: TRBJ2-6; V gene: TRBV7-2; CDR3 DNA: TGTGCCAGCAGCCATGCCGGGACTAGCGGTTCTGGGGCCAACGTCCTGACTTTC; CDR3 protein: CASSHAGTSGSGANVLTF
D gene: .; clone size: .; J gene: TRBJ1-2; V gene: TRBV28; CDR3 DNA: TGTGCCAGCAGTCAAACTTTCGTAGGACAAGGGGGCTACACCTTC; CDR3 protein: CASSQTFVGQGGYTF
D gene: TRBD2; clone size: .; J gene: TRBJ2-2; V gene: TRBV5-6; CDR3 DNA: TGTGCCAGCAGCCCGGAGGGACTAGCGGGAGGGGGCAACACCGGGGAGCTGTTTTTT; CDR3 protein: CASSPEGLAGGGNTGELFF
D gene: TRBD1; clone size: .; J gene: TRBJ1-1; V gene: TRBV7-8; CDR3 DNA: TGTGCCAGCAGCCTCCGGGACAGGGAGTTGAACACTGAAGCTTTCTTT; CDR3 protein: CASSLRDRELNTEAFF
D gene: .; clone size: .; J gene: TRBJ2-3; V gene: TRBV29-1; CDR3 DNA: TGCAGCGCCGGGAGTAGGGACACAGATACGCAGTATTTT; CDR3 protein: CSAGSRDTDTQYF
D gene: .; clone size: once; J gene: TRBJ2-1; V gene: TRBV5-8; CDR3 DNA: TGTGCCAGCAGCTTTCCGCCCGAAAACCCCTTCTCCTACAATGAGCAGTTCTTC; CDR3 protein: CASSFPPENPFSYNEQFF